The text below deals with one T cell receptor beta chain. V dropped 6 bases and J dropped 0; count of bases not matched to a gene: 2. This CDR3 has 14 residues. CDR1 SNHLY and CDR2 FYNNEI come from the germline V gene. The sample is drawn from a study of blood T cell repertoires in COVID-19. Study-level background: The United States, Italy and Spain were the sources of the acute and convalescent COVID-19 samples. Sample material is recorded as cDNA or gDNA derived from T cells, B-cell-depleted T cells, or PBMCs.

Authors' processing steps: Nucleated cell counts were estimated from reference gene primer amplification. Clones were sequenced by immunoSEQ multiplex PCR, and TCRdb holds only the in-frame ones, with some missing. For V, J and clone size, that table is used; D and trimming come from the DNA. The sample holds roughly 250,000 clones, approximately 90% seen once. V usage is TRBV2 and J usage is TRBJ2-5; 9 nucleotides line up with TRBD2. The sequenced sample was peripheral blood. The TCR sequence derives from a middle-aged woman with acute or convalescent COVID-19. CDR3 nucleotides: TGTGCCAGCAGCACTAGCGGGTACCAAGAGACCCAGTACTTC. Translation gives CASSTSGYQETQYF.